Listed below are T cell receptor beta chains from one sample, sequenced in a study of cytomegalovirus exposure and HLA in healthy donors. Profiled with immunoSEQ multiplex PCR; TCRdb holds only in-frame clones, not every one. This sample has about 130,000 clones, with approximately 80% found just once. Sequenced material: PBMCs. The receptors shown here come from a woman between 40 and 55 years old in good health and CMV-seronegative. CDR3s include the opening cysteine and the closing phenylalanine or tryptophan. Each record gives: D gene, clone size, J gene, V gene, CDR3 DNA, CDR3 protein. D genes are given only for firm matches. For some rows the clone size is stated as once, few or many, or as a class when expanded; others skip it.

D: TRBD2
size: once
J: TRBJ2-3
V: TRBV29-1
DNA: TGCAGCGTGGGACTAGCGGGAGGGCCCCAGGCAGATACGCAGTATTTT
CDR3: CSVGLAGGPQADTQYF

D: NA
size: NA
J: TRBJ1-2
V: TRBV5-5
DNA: TGTGCCAGCAGTCCGACAGTCGACTATGGCTACACCTTC
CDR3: CASSPTVDYGYTF

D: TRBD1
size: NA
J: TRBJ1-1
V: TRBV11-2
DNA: TGTGCCAGCAGCCCAATACGGACAGGTGGCACTGAAGCTTTCTTT
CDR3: CASSPIRTGGTEAFF

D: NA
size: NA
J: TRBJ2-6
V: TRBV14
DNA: TGTGCCAGCAGCCAAGCGTTCCAGGGCGACTCTGGGGCCAACGGCCTGACTTTC
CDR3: CASSQAFQGDSGANGLTF

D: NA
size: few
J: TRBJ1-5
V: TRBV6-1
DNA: TGTGCCAGCAGTGAGGGACAATACGTCAATCAGCCCCAGCATTTT
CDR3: CASSEGQYVNQPQHF

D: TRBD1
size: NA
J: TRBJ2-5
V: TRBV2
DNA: TGTGCCAGCAGACCGAGGGACAGGGGTGAGACCCAGTACTTC
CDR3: CASRPRDRGETQYF

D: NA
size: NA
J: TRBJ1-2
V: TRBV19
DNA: TGTGCCAGTAGGCTGCCGGGGGAACGCTATGGCTACACCTTC
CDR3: CASRLPGERYGYTF

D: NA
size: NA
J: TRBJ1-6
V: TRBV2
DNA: TGTGCCAGCATCCAAGGGGGGGCGCGGAATTCACCCCTCCACTTT
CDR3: CASIQGGARNSPLHF

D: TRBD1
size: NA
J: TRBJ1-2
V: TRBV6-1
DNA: TGTGCCAGCGCCGCCGGGACAGGGGATGGCTACACCTTC
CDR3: CASAAGTGDGYTF

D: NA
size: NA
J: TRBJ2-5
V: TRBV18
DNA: TGTGCCAGCTCACAATCGTACCAAGAGACCCAGTACTTC
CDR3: CASSQSYQETQYF

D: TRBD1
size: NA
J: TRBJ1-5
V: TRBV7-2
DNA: TGTGCCAGCAGCTTGGATAGGAGACAGGGGGTTCAGCCCCAGCATTTT
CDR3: CASSLDRRQGVQPQHF

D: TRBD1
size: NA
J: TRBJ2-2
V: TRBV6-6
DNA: TGTGCCAGCAGTTACCCAAGACAGGGAGACACCGGGGAGCTGTTTTTT
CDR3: CASSYPRQGDTGELFF

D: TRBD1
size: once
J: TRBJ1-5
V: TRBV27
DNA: TGTGCCAGCAGGCCAGACAGGGCCCGGCAGCCCCAGCATTTT
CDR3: CASRPDRARQPQHF

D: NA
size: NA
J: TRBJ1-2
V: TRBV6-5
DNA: TGTGCCAGCAGTGAACAACAGGGCTATGGCTACACCTTC
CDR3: CASSEQQGYGYTF

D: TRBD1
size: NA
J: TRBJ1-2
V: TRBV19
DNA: TGTGCCAGTAGTTCAGCTACAGGGGTCCTTCGCTATGGCTACACCTTC
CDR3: CASSSATGVLRYGYTF

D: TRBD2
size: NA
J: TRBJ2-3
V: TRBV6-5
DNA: TGTGCCAGCAGGGGACTAGCGGCAGATACGCAGTATTTT
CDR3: CASRGLAADTQYF

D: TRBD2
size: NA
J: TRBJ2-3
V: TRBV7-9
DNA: TGTGCCAGCAGCCCCCCCTTTCGCCTAGCGGGGGCGAGGGATACGCAGTATTTT
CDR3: CASSPPFRLAGARDTQYF

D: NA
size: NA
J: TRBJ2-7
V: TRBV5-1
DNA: TGCGCCAGCAGCTTGGACGGGAATCCGGCTTACGAGCAGTACTTC
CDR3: CASSLDGNPAYEQYF

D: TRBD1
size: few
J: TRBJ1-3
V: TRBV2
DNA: TGTGCCAGCAGCCTGGACAGGGGGCCTGGAAACACCATATATTTT
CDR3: CASSLDRGPGNTIYF

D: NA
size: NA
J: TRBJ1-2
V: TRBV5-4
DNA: TGTGCCAGCAGCTTGGAAGGGACATTAAACTATGGCTACACCTTC
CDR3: CASSLEGTLNYGYTF

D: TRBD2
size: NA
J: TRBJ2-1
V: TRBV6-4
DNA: TGTGCCAGCAGCTTAGCGGGGGACTACAATGAGCAGTTCTTC
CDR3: CASSLAGDYNEQFF

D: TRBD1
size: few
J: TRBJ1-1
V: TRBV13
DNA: TGTGCCAGCAGCTTAGGGGGACAGGGGGTCTACCATGAAGCTTTCTTT
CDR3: CASSLGGQGVYHEAFF

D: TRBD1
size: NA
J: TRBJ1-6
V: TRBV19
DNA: TGTGCCAGTAACCTGGGACAGGGGTTAAATTCACCCCTCCACTTT
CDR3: CASNLGQGLNSPLHF

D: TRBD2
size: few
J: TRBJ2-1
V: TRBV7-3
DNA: TGTGCCAGCAGCCGGGGACTAGCGGGCTCCTACAATGAGCAGTTCTTC
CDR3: CASSRGLAGSYNEQFF

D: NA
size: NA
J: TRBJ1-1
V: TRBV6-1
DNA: TGTGCCAGCAGTGAAATCTCCATGCAGGCACTCAACACTGAAGCTTTCTTT
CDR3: CASSEISMQALNTEAFF

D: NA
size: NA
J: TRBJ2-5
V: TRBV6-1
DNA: TGTGCCAGTCTCTCGAGGAGGCGGGTCCAAGAGACCCAGTACTTC
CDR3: CASLSRRRVQETQYF

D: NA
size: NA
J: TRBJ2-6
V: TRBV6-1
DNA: TGTGCCAGCAGTGAAGCTGGGCAGGGCAACGTCCTGACTTTC
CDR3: CASSEAGQGNVLTF

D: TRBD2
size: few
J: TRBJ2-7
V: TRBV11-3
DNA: TGTGCCAGCAGCTTCCAGCGGGAGAGCTACGAGCAGTACTTC
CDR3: CASSFQRESYEQYF

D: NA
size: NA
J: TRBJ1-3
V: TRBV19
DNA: TGTGCCAGTAAGAGGATGAGCTCTGGAAACACCATATATTTT
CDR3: CASKRMSSGNTIYF

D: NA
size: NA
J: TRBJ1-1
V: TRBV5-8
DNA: TGTGCCAGCAGCTTGAGGCGGTCCAGGGGTGGAGGGAACACTGAAGCTTTCTTT
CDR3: CASSLRRSRGGGNTEAFF

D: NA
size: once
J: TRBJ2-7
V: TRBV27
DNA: TGTGCCAGCAGTCCCAATCTTAGCGGCTTCCACGAGCAGTACTTC
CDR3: CASSPNLSGFHEQYF

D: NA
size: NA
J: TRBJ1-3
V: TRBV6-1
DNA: TGTGCCAGCAGTGAGGCTGTGAACACCATATATTTT
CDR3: CASSEAVNTIYF

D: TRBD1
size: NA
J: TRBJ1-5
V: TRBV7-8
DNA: TGTGCCAGCAGCTTGAGGGGGGTGGCAGGGGGCCAATCGGGACAGCCCCAGCATTTT
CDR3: CASSLRGVAGGQSGQPQHF

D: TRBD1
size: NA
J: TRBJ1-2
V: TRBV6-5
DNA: TGTGCCAGCAGTTACCTAACCAGGGGGTCGGATAATGGCTACACCTTC
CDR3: CASSYLTRGSDNGYTF